The TCR beta chain under discussion was sequenced for a study of early T cells in non-severe SARS-CoV-2 infection. Germline V CDR1 and CDR2: MDHEN, SYDVKM. Trimming took 7 bases from V and 0 from J, leaving 13 bases between them. The CDR3 contains 15 residues. TCRdb re-analysed the 5' RACE reads in MiXCR, keeping a single row per CDR3 protein. The sample carries 80,000 to 95,000 distinct CDR3 sequences, roughly 14% recorded once. The sample holds many counts of this clonotype. The rearrangement links TRBV28 to TRBJ2-1; D uncertain. The sequence derives from an adult who was a healthcare worker with PCR-confirmed SARS-CoV-2 infection or an uninfected control (not recorded which). Input material: whole blood. CDR3 amino acids: CASMVDGVSYNEQFF. DNA for the CDR3: TGTGCCAGCATGGTGGATGGGGTCTCCTACAATGAGCAGTTCTTC.